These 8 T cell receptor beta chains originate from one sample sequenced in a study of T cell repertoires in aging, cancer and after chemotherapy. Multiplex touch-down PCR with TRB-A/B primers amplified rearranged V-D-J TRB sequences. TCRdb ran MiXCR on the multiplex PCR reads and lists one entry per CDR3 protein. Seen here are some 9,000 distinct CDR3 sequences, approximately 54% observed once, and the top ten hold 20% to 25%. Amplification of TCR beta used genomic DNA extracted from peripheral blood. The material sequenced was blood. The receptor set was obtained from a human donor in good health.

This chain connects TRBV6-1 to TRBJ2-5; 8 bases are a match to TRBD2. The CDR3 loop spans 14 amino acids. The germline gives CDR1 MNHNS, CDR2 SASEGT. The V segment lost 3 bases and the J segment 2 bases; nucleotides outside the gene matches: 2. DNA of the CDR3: TGTGCCAGCAGTGAGACGGGAGGGCAAGAGACCCAGTACTTC. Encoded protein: CASSETGGQETQYF.

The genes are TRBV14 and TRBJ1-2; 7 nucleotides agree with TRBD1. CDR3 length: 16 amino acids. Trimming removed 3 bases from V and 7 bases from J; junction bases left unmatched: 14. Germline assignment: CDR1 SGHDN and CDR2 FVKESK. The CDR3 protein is CASSQGRGDDGVGYTF. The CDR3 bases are TGTGCCAGCAGCCAGGGCAGGGGGGACGACGGAGTTGGCTACACCTTC.

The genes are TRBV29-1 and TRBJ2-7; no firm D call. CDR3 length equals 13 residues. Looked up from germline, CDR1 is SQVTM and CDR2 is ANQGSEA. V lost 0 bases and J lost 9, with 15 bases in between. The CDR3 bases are TGCAGCGTTGAAGAAACCAGCCCCGGGCCGCAGTACTTC. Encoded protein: CSVEETSPGPQYF.

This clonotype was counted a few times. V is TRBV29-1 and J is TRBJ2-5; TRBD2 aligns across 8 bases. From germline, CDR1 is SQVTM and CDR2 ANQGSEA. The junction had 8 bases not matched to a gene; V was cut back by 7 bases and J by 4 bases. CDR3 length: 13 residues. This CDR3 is CSEVRGRLETQYF. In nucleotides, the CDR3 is TGCAGCGAGGTTCGCGGGAGGTTAGAGACCCAGTACTTC.

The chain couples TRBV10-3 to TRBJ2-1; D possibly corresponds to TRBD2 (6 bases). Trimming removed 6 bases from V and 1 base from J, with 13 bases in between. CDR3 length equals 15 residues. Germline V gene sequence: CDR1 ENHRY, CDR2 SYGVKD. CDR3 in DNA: TGTGCCATCAGCCTGACTGCGGGGTCCTACAATGAGCAGTTCTTC. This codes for CAISLTAGSYNEQFF.

CDR3 residues: CASTNTGTRYTGELFF. The CDR3 bases are TGTGCCAGCACTAATACCGGGACTCGGTACACCGGGGAGCTGTTTTTT. The rearrangement links TRBV5-6 to TRBJ2-2; D may be TRBD2 (6 bases). The V gene lost 6 bases and the J gene lost 3 bases, with 18 bases spanning the gap. Germline V gene lookup returns CDR1 SGHDT and CDR2 YYEEEE. The CDR3 extends over 16 amino acids. The whole variable domain, filled in from reference TRBV5-6 and TRBJ2-2, reads DAGVTQSPTHLIKTRGQQVTLRCSPKSGHDTVSWYQQALGQGPQFIFQYYEEEERQRGNFPDRFSGHQFPNYSSELNVNALLLGDSALYLCASTNTGTRYTGELFFGEGSRLTVL.

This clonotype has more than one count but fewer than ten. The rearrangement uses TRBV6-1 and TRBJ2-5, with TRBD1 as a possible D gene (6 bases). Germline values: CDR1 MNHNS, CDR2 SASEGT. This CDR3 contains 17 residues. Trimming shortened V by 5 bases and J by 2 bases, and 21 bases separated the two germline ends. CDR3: CASSYPSGASWQETQYF. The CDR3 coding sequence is TGTGCCAGCAGTTACCCCTCAGGGGCCTCGTGGCAAGAGACCCAGTACTTC.

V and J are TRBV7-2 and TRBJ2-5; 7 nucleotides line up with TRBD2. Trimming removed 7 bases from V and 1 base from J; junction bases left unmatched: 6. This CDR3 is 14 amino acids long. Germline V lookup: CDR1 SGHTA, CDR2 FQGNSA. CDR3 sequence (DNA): TGTGCCAGCACCTACGGGGGGACCCAAGAGACCCAGTACTTC. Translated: CASTYGGTQETQYF.